The T cell receptor beta chain described here comes from a study of T cell responses to AZD1222 COVID-19 vaccine (dated by TCRdb to about 2021). Looking at the study overall: TCR sequencing covered over 230 trial participants: approximately 200 given two doses of AZD1222 and 26 given two doses of MenACWY control vaccine. Trial participants were enrolled by age into subgroups of 18-55, 56-69 and 70-plus years, and 148, 28 and 57 TCR-sequenced participants, respectively, were included in these subgroups.

In the case of this clone: The target of this receptor is not known. Base qualities were left out, and no much larger clone turns up one base away.

The CDR3 regions of human TCRbeta chains were analyzed by immunosequencing. The authors' analysis ran thus. Repertoire TCRs were checked for matches against a reference library of SARS-CoV-2-specific TCRs that had been generated using the MIRA antigen-specificity platform. Breadth meant the fraction of unique TCRs that were SARS-CoV-2-associated, whereas depth meant the fraction of total T cells that were SARS-CoV-2-associated. Using the MIRA data, each spike-specific TCR was mapped to the spike region that the TCR reacts to and placed in a CD4 or CD8 class. Log10-transformed breadth and depth values were compared by one-way ANOVA with Sidak's multiple comparisons tests. Imported from immuneACCESS, the table was reduced by TCRdb to in-frame sequences with V and J called. These copies leave out some clones; in studies compared against another copy, an unresolved V gene accounts for under half, and the cause of the remainder is not known. V and J calls and clone size come straight from that table; D and trimming were deduced from the DNA. This sample lists 140,000 to 150,000 clones; around 90% were detected once. The ten largest clones capture around 2.8% of the sample.

V loses 5 bases, J loses 6 bases, and the germline ends lie 8 bases apart. The CDR3 starts with the cysteine, ends with the phenylalanine, and has 12 residues. Solely the CDR3 DNA is kept, with 36 bases framed from the first base. In the germline V gene (reference sequence), CDR1 corresponds to SEHNR and CDR2 to FQNEAQ. Study-wide findings and limitations: Participants were mostly white British, with more females than males. The authors suggested clonal diversity may have been underestimated. A significant rise in spike-specific TCR breadth and depth was observed after two AZD1222 doses relative to day 0 and relative to MenACWY recipients. CD4 TCRs associated with the vaccine covered the entire spike protein, and the dominant responses were in regions 160-218 and 743-854. Because no samples from the day 14 peak response were available, repertoires could be characterized only after the peak T cell response. Conclusions about previously exposed vaccinees are limited, since just five or six AZD1222 recipients were seropositive for SARS-CoV-2 at baseline. Epitopes outside the regions mutated in the B.1.351 and B.1.1.7 variants were reportedly recognized by nearly half of the unique spike-specific TCRs. The 56-69-year group was small, and its depth increase did not reach significance, likely because of low power.

The label giving this sample's time point can be read as: baseline before first vaccination. According to the study, the label for this sample's treatment or condition signals: meningococcal conjugate vaccine given as trial control. Vaccinee samples were obtained from the UK trials COV001 and COV002, which included a single-blind randomized controlled phase 2/3 trial of AZD1222 (ChAdOx1 nCoV-19) in healthy adults. For TCRbeta chain sequencing, PBMC samples were collected from trial participants at day 0 and at day 28 after the second dose. The sequence came from an adult in good health. Source: peripheral blood, taken on day 0 of MenACWY control vaccination. This chain is built from TRBV7-9 and TRBJ2-1, with no confidently assigned D gene. In nucleotide form, the sequence is TGTGCCAGCAGCGGATTCCGCAATGAGCAGTTCTTC. This gives the protein CASSGFRNEQFF.